This TCR beta chain was captured in a study of circulating CD8 cells and anti-PD-1 response in melanoma. Overall study context: Anti-PD-1 was first-line therapy for about 50% of the 13 patients. General study findings and limits: Subset repertoires were largely private at M1, with under 7.5% shared. A small cohort with few responders supplied the baseline and M1 comparisons.

TCR libraries were prepared from around 15 ng of total RNA with the QIAseq Immune Repertoire TCR panel. TCRdb passed the reads through MiXCR, listing each CDR3 protein once. This table holds just over 200 distinct CDR3 sequences, over 9% found once. By share, this clonotype counts as hyperexpanded. The antigen is undetermined. The CDR3 runs to 16 residues. With 6 bases clipped from V and 5 bases from J, the junction kept 14 bases outside the gene matches. Germline CDR1 is MNHEY and CDR2 is SMNVEV (reference sequence). Four subsets defined by PD-1 and/or TIGIT were sorted from live CD3+CD8+TCRalphabeta+ cells.

The V gene is TRBV27, the J gene TRBJ2-5; 8 positions match TRBD2. This sequence was found in a human donor with melanoma. The sequencing used CD8+ T cells from PBMCs, collected at baseline or after one month of anti-PD-1 therapy (not recorded which). This chain's CDR3 is CASSQGLAGLEETQYF. In DNA form, the CDR3 reads TGTGCCAGCAGCCAAGGACTAGCCGGATTGGAGGAGACCCAGTACTTC.